The 9 T cell receptor beta chains given below trace back to one sample, sequenced in a study of T cells in Graves' hyperthyroidism and ophthalmopathy (dated by TCRdb to between 2018 and 2021). Preparation of the library involved multiplex PCR. Sequenced on an Illumina HiSeq 2000. The TCR beta CDR3 regions were amplified from RNA transcripts. The first round of RT-PCR for the TCR CDR3 was performed with the HTBI primer set and the Qiagen OneStep RT-PCR kit. In-frame beta chains were kept once TCRdb had trimmed the public reads at Q25 with fastp and called clones with MiXCR. A single entry per CDR3 protein holds the most common genes and DNA from its merged rows. The sample has hundreds of thousands of distinct CDR3 sequences on record, around 16% of them singletons. The ten largest clones add up to roughly an eighth of the sample. Sequencing was carried out using blood. These receptors were obtained from a woman younger than 30 with Graves' hyperthyroidism.

In this sample, this clonotype turned up many times. V gene TRBV2 combines with J gene TRBJ1-2; D unresolved. Per the germline V gene, CDR1 is SNHLY and CDR2 is FYNNEI. The CDR3 consists of 14 residues. V was cut by 3 bases and J by 8 bases, with 16 bases left in between. CDR3 in DNA: TGTGCCAGCAGTGATAGGACGGCCTCTCTAGGCTACACCTTC. It is translated as CASSDRTASLGYTF.

The genes are TRBV19 and TRBJ1-2; no clear D gene. Germline lookup yields CDR1 LNHDA and CDR2 SQIVND (reference sequence). V was trimmed by 6 bases and J by 4 bases, leaving 15 bases between them. The CDR3 loop spans 14 amino acids. The CDR3 sequence: CASSTFGGIYGYTF. CDR3 nucleotide sequence: TGTGCCAGTAGCACCTTCGGCGGAATCTATGGCTACACCTTC.

This clonotype was detected only a few times. V is TRBV20-1 and J is TRBJ2-1; D call uncertain. The CDR3 has 15 residues. Per germline, CDR1 DFQATT and CDR2 SNEGSKA (reference sequence). The ends were cut back, 6 bases at V and 4 bases at J, with 19 bases in the middle. CDR3 sequence: CSAALLRPTYNEQFF. The DNA for the CDR3 is TGCAGTGCAGCTCTCCTCAGGCCGACTTACAATGAGCAGTTCTTC.

This clonotype came up many times. The V gene is TRBV5-1, the J gene TRBJ1-1, with TRBD1 identical over 11 bases. CDR3 length: 18 residues. From germline, CDR1 is SGHRS and CDR2 YFSETQ. V lost 1 base, J lost 2 bases, and 10 bases stayed unmatched. CDR3 sequence: CASSLFGQGASQNTEAFF. The CDR3 coding sequence is TGCGCCAGCAGCTTGTTCGGACAGGGGGCCTCTCAAAACACTGAAGCTTTCTTT. Together with reference TRBV5-1 and TRBJ1-1, the CDR3 gives the full variable domain: KAGVTQTPRYLIKTRGQQVTLSCSPISGHRSVSWYQQTPGQGLQFLFEYFSETQRNKGNFPGRFSGRQFSNSRSEMNVSTLELGDSALYLCASSLFGQGASQNTEAFFGQGTRLTVV.

This clonotype occurred many times. This CDR3 is CSVYLRQDGEQYF. The CDR3 nucleotides read TGCAGCGTCTACCTTCGACAGGATGGCGAGCAGTACTTC. The chain is built from TRBV29-1 and TRBJ2-7; D might be TRBD1 (6 bases). CDR3 length: 13 residues. Trimming stripped 6 bases from V and 6 bases from J, with 18 bases between. Per germline, CDR1 SQVTM and CDR2 ANQGSEA.

The chain joins TRBV5-1 to TRBJ1-3; tentatively, D is TRBD1 (6 bases). The CDR3 extends over 15 amino acids. Germline V gene sequence: CDR1 SGHRS, CDR2 YFSETQ. V shed 5 bases and J shed 0 bases, with 12 bases lying between them. DNA for the CDR3: TGCGCCAGCAGATCGACAGGCACCTCTGGAAACACCATATATTTT. Protein product: CASRSTGTSGNTIYF.

The chain carries TRBV6-5 and TRBJ2-2; 7 nucleotides line up with TRBD2. The CDR3 has 14 amino acids. CDR1 MNHEY and CDR2 SVGAGI come from the germline V gene. J gave up 7 bases and V 2 bases, and 4 bases lay outside the gene matches. CDR3 coding DNA: TGTGCCAGCAGTTACGGGGGAGGGTACGGGGAGCTGTTTTTT. Encoded protein: CASSYGGGYGELFF.

The J gene is TRBJ1-2, the V gene TRBV29-1; D unclear. The CDR3 sequence is 11 residues long. V shed 2 bases and J shed 8 bases, with 9 bases lying between them. Germline lookup yields CDR1 SQVTM and CDR2 ANQGSEA. The CDR3 protein is CSVESRWGYTF. The CDR3 DNA reads as TGCAGCGTTGAAAGTCGATGGGGCTACACCTTC. The whole variable domain, filled in from reference TRBV29-1 and TRBJ1-2, reads SAVISQKPSRDICQRGTSLTIQCQVDSQVTMMFWYRQQPGQSLTLIATANQGSEATYESGFVIDKFPISRPNLTFSTLTVSNMSPEDSSIYLCSVESRWGYTFGSGTRLTVV.

This rearrangement joins TRBV15 to TRBJ1-5; 8 bases agree with TRBD1. From germline, CDR1 is LNHNV and CDR2 YYDKDF (reference sequence). The CDR3 has 15 amino acids. J gave up 0 bases and V 5 bases, and 3 bases lay outside the gene matches. CDR3 DNA sequence: TGTGCCACCAGCCAGGACAGGGCTAGCAATCAGCCCCAGCATTTT. This encodes CATSQDRASNQPQHF.